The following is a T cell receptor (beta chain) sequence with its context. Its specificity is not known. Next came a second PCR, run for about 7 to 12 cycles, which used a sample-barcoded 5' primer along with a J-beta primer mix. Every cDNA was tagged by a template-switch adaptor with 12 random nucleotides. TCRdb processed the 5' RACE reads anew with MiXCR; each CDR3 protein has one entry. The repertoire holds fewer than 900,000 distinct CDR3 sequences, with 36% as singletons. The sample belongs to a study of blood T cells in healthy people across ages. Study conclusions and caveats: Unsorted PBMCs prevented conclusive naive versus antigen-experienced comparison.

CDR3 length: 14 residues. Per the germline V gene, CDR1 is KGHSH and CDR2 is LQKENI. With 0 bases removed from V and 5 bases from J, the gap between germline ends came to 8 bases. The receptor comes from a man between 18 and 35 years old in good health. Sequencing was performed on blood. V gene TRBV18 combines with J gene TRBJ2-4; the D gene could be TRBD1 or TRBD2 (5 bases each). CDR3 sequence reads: CASSPPSGQNIQYF. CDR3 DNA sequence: TGTGCCAGCTCACCACCGTCGGGGCAAAACATTCAGTACTTC.